A single sample is the source of the 23 T cell receptor beta chains below, sequenced in a study of blood T cell repertoires in COVID-19. Generated by immunoSEQ multiplex PCR, the TCRdb table keeps only in-frame clones and is missing some. The sample consists of tens of thousands of clones, 87% of them appearing once. Sequenced sample: peripheral blood. The receptors originated from a human donor with acute or convalescent COVID-19. The donor label of this sample is uncertain.

CDR3 sequence: CASSRFTSTDTQYF. The CDR3 coding sequence is TGTGCCAGCAGCCGGTTCACTAGCACAGATACGCAGTATTTT. The chain has TRBV3-1 (or the pseudogene TRBV3-2) and TRBJ2-3; unclear D gene. Looked up from germline, CDR1 is LGHDT and CDR2 is YNNKEL (reference sequence). The CDR3 is 14 residues long. Trimming removed 4 bases at V and 0 bases at J, with 8 bases between.

V usage is TRBV3-1 (or the pseudogene TRBV3-2) and J usage is TRBJ2-2; D not certain. There are 16 residues in the CDR3. Germline V gives CDR1 LGHDT, CDR2 YNNKEL (reference sequence). V lost 1 base to trimming and J lost 5 bases, with 14 bases between them. The CDR3 DNA reads as TGTGCCAGCAGCCAAGTGAGAACCCACGGGACCGGGGAGCTGTTTTTT. Amino acids: CASSQVRTHGTGELFF.

The chain employs TRBV29-1 and TRBJ2-3, with 13 bases fitting TRBD2. This CDR3 spans 16 amino acids. Germline V gene data show CDR1 as SQVTM and CDR2 as ANQGSEA. The V gene end was trimmed by 6 bases and the J gene end by 3 bases; junction bases not matched to a gene: 9. The CDR3 protein is CSVSAPTSGRTDTQYF. The CDR3 bases are TGCAGCGTCTCCGCCCCGACTAGCGGGAGGACAGATACGCAGTATTTT.

The sample holds one count of this clone. V usage is TRBV11-2 and J usage is TRBJ2-7; TRBD2 matches 7 bases. The CDR3 spans 15 residues. V lost 0 bases and J lost 3; bases outside the gene matches: 5. From germline, CDR1 is SGHAT and CDR2 FQNNGV. In DNA form, the CDR3 reads TGTGCCAGCAGCTTAGACGGGGACTACCACTACGAGCAGTACTTC. Its translation: CASSLDGDYHYEQYF.

The rearrangement uses TRBV19 and TRBJ2-5, with a weak D call TRBD2 (5 bases). Germline V CDR1 and CDR2: LNHDA, SQIVND (reference sequence). CDR3 length equals 13 residues. The germline V and J ends were trimmed by 3 bases and 3 bases, with 8 bases remaining between them. CDR3 amino acids: CASSIPGKETQYF. CDR3 DNA: TGTGCCAGTAGTATTCCGGGGAAAGAGACCCAGTACTTC.

The rearrangement links TRBV10-1 to TRBJ1-3, with TRBD1 matching 9 bases. Per the germline V gene, CDR1 is WNHNN and CDR2 is SYGVQD (reference sequence). The CDR3 has 15 amino acids. Germline trimming cut 0 bases from V and 7 bases from J; bases unmatched to any gene: 4. CDR3 DNA: TGCGCCAGCAGTGAGTCACAGGGGGCGAAGAACACCATATATTTT. It specifies CASSESQGAKNTIYF.

The chain uses TRBV5-1 and TRBJ1-3; no clear D. Trimming removed 0 bases at V and 4 bases at J, with 5 bases between. Germline CDR1 is SGHRS and CDR2 is YFSETQ. This CDR3 contains 13 residues. The CDR3 DNA reads TGCGCCAGCAGCTTGGAGCTGGGAAACACCATATATTTT. Protein: CASSLELGNTIYF.

The rearrangement uses TRBV5-1 and TRBJ2-1, with D perhaps matching TRBD2 (5 bases). Germline CDR1 SGHRS, CDR2 YFSETQ. The CDR3 covers 13 residues. With 2 bases removed from V and 7 bases from J, the gap between germline ends came to 10 bases. The CDR3 here is CASSLPGINEQFF. CDR3 nucleotide sequence: TGCGCCAGCAGCTTACCGGGGATTAATGAGCAGTTCTTC.

This sequence joins TRBV7-8 and TRBJ2-7; weak D call: TRBD1 (6 bases). Germline lookup yields CDR1 SGHVS and CDR2 FQNEAQ. CDR3 length: 14 residues. The V end lost 7 bases, the J end lost 3 bases, and 16 bases lay between the germline ends. CDR3 coding DNA: TGTGCCAGCACCCAAGGGGGTTTTAGCTACGAGCAGTACTTC. This translates into CASTQGGFSYEQYF.

V gene TRBV24-1 combines with J gene TRBJ2-1, with unresolved D. The germline V and J ends were trimmed by 4 bases and 0 bases, with 9 bases remaining between them. The CDR3 runs 15 residues. Germline V gives CDR1 KGHDR, CDR2 SFDVKD. In DNA, the CDR3 is TGTGCCACCAGTGACCCGACTGGCTCCTACAATGAGCAGTTCTTC. Amino acid sequence: CATSDPTGSYNEQFF.

This clone was detected a few times. CDR3 sequence: CASSVSQGPATNEKLFF. The CDR3 region has the DNA TGTGCCAGCAGCGTCTCACAGGGCCCTGCAACTAATGAAAAACTGTTTTTT. The rearrangement uses TRBV5-4 and TRBJ1-4, with D perhaps TRBD1 (6 bases). CDR1 and CDR2 (germline): SGHNT, YYREEE (reference sequence). The V end was cut by 4 bases, the J end by 0 bases, with 16 bases between. CDR3 length: 17 amino acids.

The V and J genes are TRBV1 and TRBJ2-1; the tabulated D call, TRBD2, remains unverified against the DNA. TRBV1 is a pseudogene locus. There are 18 residues in the CDR3. CDR3 loop: CTSSQDITTSGIYNEQFF. CDR3 sequence (DNA): TGCACCAGCAGCCAAGATATCACGACTAGCGGGATCTACAATGAGCAGTTCTTC.

V is TRBV13 and J is TRBJ1-1, with a weak D call TRBD1 (6 bases). Germline V gene data show CDR1 as PRHDT and CDR2 as FYEKMQ (reference sequence). Trimming took 0 bases from V and 0 from J, leaving 8 bases between them. The CDR3 covers 15 residues. The CDR3 loop is CASSLGTGLNTEAFF. CDR3 sequence (DNA): TGTGCCAGCAGCTTAGGGACAGGCTTGAACACTGAAGCTTTCTTT. The full variable domain, rest sourced from reference TRBV13 and TRBJ1-1, is AAGVIQSPRHLIKEKRETATLKCYPIPRHDTVYWYQQGPGQDPQFLISFYEKMQSDKGSIPDRFSAQQFSDYHSELNMSSLELGDSALYFCASSLGTGLNTEAFFGQGTRLTVV.

V and J are TRBV19 and TRBJ2-3; 14 bases agree with TRBD2. Per the germline V gene, CDR1 is LNHDA and CDR2 is SQIVND (reference sequence). The CDR3 is 17 amino acids. With V trimmed by 3 bases and J by 4 bases, 6 bases remained unmatched. The CDR3 sequence: CASSIPGLAGGADTQYF. The DNA for the CDR3 is TGTGCCAGTAGTATCCCCGGACTAGCGGGAGGAGCAGATACGCAGTATTTT.

The CDR3 DNA is TGTGCCTGGAGTGCTACGGGGGTATTACGGGAAAAACTGTTTTTT. Protein: CAWSATGVLREKLFF. This chain links TRBV30 with TRBJ1-4; D is possibly TRBD1 (5 bases). Per germline, CDR1 GTSNPN and CDR2 SVGIG (reference sequence). The CDR3 consists of 15 residues. V gave up 1 base and J gave up 8 bases, with 17 bases separating them.

The chain joins TRBV28 to TRBJ1-5; the D gene is possibly TRBD1 (6 bases). This CDR3 comprises 14 residues. Trimming removed 9 bases at V and 3 bases at J, with 15 bases between. Germline assignment: CDR1 MDHEN and CDR2 SYDVKM. CDR3 loop: CASWSGGTNQPQHF. The DNA for the CDR3 is TGTGCCAGTTGGTCGGGGGGCACCAATCAGCCCCAGCATTTT.

The V call is TRBV5-1, the J call TRBJ2-5; 10 bases line up with TRBD2. CDR3 length: 16 residues. V dropped 4 bases and J dropped 0; count of bases not matched to a gene: 6. The germline V gene has CDR1 SGHRS and CDR2 YFSETQ. CDR3 sequence: CASSPGTSADQETQYF. In DNA, the CDR3 is TGCGCCAGCAGCCCAGGGACTAGCGCCGACCAAGAGACCCAGTACTTC. Together with reference TRBV5-1 and TRBJ2-5, the CDR3 gives the full variable domain: KAGVTQTPRYLIKTRGQQVTLSCSPISGHRSVSWYQQTPGQGLQFLFEYFSETQRNKGNFPGRFSGRQFSNSRSEMNVSTLELGDSALYLCASSPGTSADQETQYFGPGTRLLVL.

This clone was found a few times. V usage is TRBV6-6 and J usage is TRBJ2-2; D perhaps matches TRBD2 (5 bases). Germline CDR1 reads MNHNY; CDR2 reads SVGAGI (reference sequence). V lost 7 bases, J lost 7 bases, and 19 bases lay in between. This CDR3 contains 15 residues. CDR3 protein: CASTARAAVSGELFF. DNA of the CDR3: TGTGCCAGCACAGCGCGGGCGGCGGTGAGCGGGGAGCTGTTTTTT.

The V call is TRBV7-2, the J call TRBJ2-7; D possibly corresponds to TRBD1 (5 bases). Germline CDR1 reads SGHTA; CDR2 reads FQGNSA. The CDR3 totals 14 residues. V was clipped by 5 bases and J by 5 bases, with 16 bases between them. In DNA form, the CDR3 reads TGTGCCAGCAGCCCTCAGGGTTACGTGGACGAGCAGTACTTC. Amino acid sequence: CASSPQGYVDEQYF.

The chain is built from TRBV3-1 (or the pseudogene TRBV3-2) and TRBJ1-5; 9 bases map to TRBD1. Germline lookup yields CDR1 LGHDT and CDR2 YNNKEL (reference sequence). This CDR3 is 15 amino acids long. The V and J ends lost 4 bases and 4 bases, in that order; junction bases with no gene match: 5. For the CDR3, the DNA is TGTGCCAGCAGCCCGGGACAGGGAGGGAATCAGCCCCAGCATTTT. Its translation is CASSPGQGGNQPQHF.

V and J are TRBV6-6 and TRBJ2-5, with D unclear. This CDR3 contains 13 residues. Germline V gene sequence: CDR1 MNHNY, CDR2 SVGAGI (reference sequence). Deletions cut 0 bases from V and 8 bases from J, with 10 bases between. CDR3 loop: CASSYSTLATQYF. The CDR3 DNA reads TGTGCCAGCAGTTACTCGACTCTCGCTACCCAGTACTTC.

The chain uses TRBV14 and TRBJ2-4; 10 nucleotides agree with TRBD2. The CDR3 covers 20 residues. V trimming: 0 bases; J trimming: 6 bases; junction bases outside the gene matches: 17. Germline CDR1 is SGHDN and CDR2 is FVKESK. In DNA form, the CDR3 reads TGTGCCAGCAGCCAAGAGGTAGCGGGGGGACCGCTGCGCGGGACAAACATTCAGTACTTC. Its protein is CASSQEVAGGPLRGTNIQYF.

The rearrangement joins TRBV9 to TRBJ2-7; TRBD1 is a possible D gene (5 bases). This CDR3 has 12 residues. V gave up 4 bases and J gave up 5 bases, with 10 bases separating them. Germline values: CDR1 SGDLS, CDR2 YYNGEE. CDR3 region: CASSPGRDEQYF. CDR3 nucleotides: TGTGCCAGCAGCCCAGGCAGGGACGAGCAGTACTTC.